This T cell receptor (beta chain) was captured by sequencing in a study of CD8+CD57+ T cells in acquired aplastic anemia (dated by TCRdb to the late 2010s). Broadly, across the study: On average, sorted CD4+ and CD8+ cells yielded around 3.4 ug of extracted DNA, with a range of roughly 0.18 to 30 ug. CD8+CD57+ expansion was defined as frequency above the mean frequency observed in healthy subjects.

CDR3 length: 13 amino acids, cysteine to phenylalanine. Of the read, only the CDR3 DNA is kept; its 39 bases are in frame from base 1. The CDR1 and CDR2 encoded by the germline V gene are MGHDK and SYGVNS. Trimming at the junction amounts to 6 bases on V and 6 bases on J, and the germline ends lie 12 bases apart. The table lists this clonotype with a few counts. What this receptor recognizes is not known. Base qualities are not recorded, but no much larger clone differs from it by a single base. Expansion of CD8+CD57+ cells had been shown by flow cytometry in the patients chosen for sequencing. All patients had severe acquired aplastic anemia diagnosed by International Study of Aplastic Anemia and Agranulocytosis and Camitta criteria. Patients had received no therapy at the time of blood sampling. In this study, sorted CD4+ and CD8+ T cells from the blood of healthy subjects and of severe aplastic anemia patients had their TCR repertoires deep-sequenced. Patients were enrolled under clinicaltrials.gov protocols 00001620, 01623167, 00001397, 00071045, 00081523 and 00961064 in the USA. Ficoll-Paque density gradient centrifugation was used to isolate peripheral blood mononuclear cells. Before DNA extraction, CD4+ and CD8+ T cells were sorted with FACS or magnetic beads.

Genomic DNA served as template for TCR beta VDJ combination and CDR3 sequence profiling. An Illumina HiSeq 2000 was the platform used for TCR repertoire sequencing. In the authors' own workflow: TRBV/TRBJ rearrangement plots, CDR3 size and DJ length profiles, and Simpson's diversity index were used to evaluate the repertoires. Whichever DNA sequence was most abundant in the deep sequencing data was defined as the immunodominant clone. CDR3 amino acid sequences were screened for sharing across subjects and compared with published repertoires and the VDJdb database. TCRdb took the public reads, trimmed them with fastp at Q25, ran MiXCR for clone calling and kept in-frame beta chains. Every entry covers one CDR3 protein and lists the most common genes and DNA from its rows. These V and J calls derive from TCRdb rather than the authors' analysis. The sample records roughly 280,000 distinct CDR3 sequences, 50% to 65% of which are singletons. In total, the top ten clones hold approximately 1.2% of the sample.

Results the study describes overall, beyond this receptor: Between patients and healthy controls, no significant difference in CD8+ Simpson's diversity was found (P=0.060). About 29 CD8+ CDR3 sequences were found to be shared between patients and controls, but these sequences appeared to be highly expressed in patients and within the immunodominant clones of the patients.

Input material: sorted CD4+, CD8+, or CD8+CD57+ T cells (not recorded which) from PBMCs. The chain is encoded by TRBV25-1 joined to TRBJ2-1; TRBD1 is a possible D gene, resting on 5 matching bases. This sequence was found in a human donor with aplastic anemia. The nucleotide sequence is TGTGCCAGCAGACCCAGGGTAGTCAATGAGCAGTTCTTC. It translates as CASRPRVVNEQFF.